A single sample is the source of the 6 T cell receptor beta chains below, sequenced in a study of beta chain features in type 1 diabetes. Study-wide points: TCRB CDR3s from Type 1 diabetes patients were moderately but significantly shorter in all four CD4+ subsets.

Their specific antigens are unknown. The sequenced template was cDNA made from the entire isolated RNA. Produced via immunoSEQ multiplex PCR; TCRdb's table is partial and in-frame only. The sample records roughly 730,000 clones, 13% being singletons. Sequenced material: naive CD4+ T cells from blood. Receptors originate from a man aged 18-30 years with type 1 diabetes.

In its sample, this clone was seen a few times. V and J are TRBV19 and TRBJ2-1, with 7 positions matching TRBD2. The germline gives CDR1 LNHDA, CDR2 SQIVND (reference sequence). Trimming took 6 bases from V and 6 from J; bases not matched to a gene: 8. The CDR3 has 14 residues. The CDR3 coding sequence is TGTGCCAGTAGCCCACGGGGCGGGGGCAATGAGCAGTTCTTC. Amino acid sequence: CASSPRGGGNEQFF.

This clone turned up a few times. J is TRBJ1-1 and V is TRBV9; weak D call: TRBD1 (5 bases). Germline CDR1 SGDLS, CDR2 YYNGEE. V was shortened by 0 bases and J by 8 bases, with 23 bases between the two germline ends. The CDR3 runs to 17 residues. The CDR3 region is CASSVGVGEGPNSEAFF. The CDR3 DNA follows: TGTGCCAGCAGCGTAGGAGTAGGGGAGGGCCCGAACAGCGAAGCTTTCTTT.

The chain is built from TRBV21-1 and TRBJ1-1. TRBV21-1 is a pseudogene. The CDR3 is 11 amino acids. CDR3 protein: CASSGNTEAFF. The DNA for the CDR3 is TGTGCCAGCTCCGGGAACACTGAAGCTTTCTTT.

The chain joins TRBV4-1 to TRBJ2-3, with 11 bases identical to TRBD2. Germline CDR1 reads MGHRA; CDR2 reads YSYEKL. CDR3 length: 17 residues. Losses at the gene ends were 1 base for V and 5 bases for J; bases not matched to a gene: 8. The CDR3 DNA reads as TGCGCCAGCAGCCAAGCATTTAGCGGGGGGGCGTTAGATACGCAGTATTTT. This translates into CASSQAFSGGALDTQYF.

A few counts support this clone. CDR3 nucleotides: TGTGCCAGCAGCTCTTCTGACAGGCCGAACACTGAAGCTTTCTTT. It yields the protein CASSSSDRPNTEAFF. J is TRBJ1-1 and V is TRBV7-9; weak D call: TRBD1 (6 bases). The germline CDR1 and CDR2 sequences are SEHNR and FQNEAQ (reference sequence). The CDR3 totals 15 residues. V was clipped by 4 bases and J by 1 base, with 13 bases between them. Supplemented by reference TRBV7-9 and TRBJ1-1, the full variable domain reads DTGVSQNPRHKITKRGQNVTFRCDPISEHNRLYWYRQTLGQGPEFLTYFQNEAQLEKSRLLSDRFSAERPKGSFSTLEIQRTEQGDSAMYLCASSSSDRPNTEAFFGQGTRLTVV.

In its sample, this clone was seen a few times. The rearrangement uses TRBV29-1 and TRBJ1-2, with 7 bases identical to TRBD1. V dropped 5 bases and J dropped 6; count of bases not matched to a gene: 6. Germline CDR1 and CDR2: SQVTM and ANQGSEA. This CDR3 has 12 amino acids. This CDR3 is CSVRSGTDGYTF. CDR3 nucleotide sequence: TGCAGCGTTCGATCCGGGACAGATGGCTACACCTTC.